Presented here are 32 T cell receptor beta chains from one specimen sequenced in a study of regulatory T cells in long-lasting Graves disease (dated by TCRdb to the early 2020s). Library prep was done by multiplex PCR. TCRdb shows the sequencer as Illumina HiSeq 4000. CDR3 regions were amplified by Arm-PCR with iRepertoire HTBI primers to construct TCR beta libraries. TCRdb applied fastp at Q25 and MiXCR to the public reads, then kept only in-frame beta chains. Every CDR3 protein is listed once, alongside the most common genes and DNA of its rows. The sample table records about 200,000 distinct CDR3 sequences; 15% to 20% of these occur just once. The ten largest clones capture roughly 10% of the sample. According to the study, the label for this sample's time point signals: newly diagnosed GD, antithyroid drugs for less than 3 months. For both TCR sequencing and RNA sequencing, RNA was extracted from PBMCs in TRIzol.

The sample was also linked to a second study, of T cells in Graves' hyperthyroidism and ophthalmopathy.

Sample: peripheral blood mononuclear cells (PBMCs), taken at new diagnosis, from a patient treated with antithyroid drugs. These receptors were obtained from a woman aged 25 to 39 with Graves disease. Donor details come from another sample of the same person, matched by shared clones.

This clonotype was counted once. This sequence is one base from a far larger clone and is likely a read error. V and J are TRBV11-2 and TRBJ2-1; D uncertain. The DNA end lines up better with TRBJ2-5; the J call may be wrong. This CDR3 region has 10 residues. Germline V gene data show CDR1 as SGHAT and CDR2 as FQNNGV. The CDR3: CASSQKIQYF. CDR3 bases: TGTGCCAGCAGCCAAAAGATCCAGTACTTC.

The CDR3 loop reads CASSYPGPRTEAFF. Here the CDR3 DNA reads TGTGCCAGCAGTTACCCGGGCCCTCGGACTGAAGCTTTCTTT. The chain recombines TRBV12-3 or TRBV12-4 with TRBJ1-1; unclear D gene. V shed 4 bases and J shed 5 bases, with 14 bases lying between them. The length of the CDR3 is 14 residues.

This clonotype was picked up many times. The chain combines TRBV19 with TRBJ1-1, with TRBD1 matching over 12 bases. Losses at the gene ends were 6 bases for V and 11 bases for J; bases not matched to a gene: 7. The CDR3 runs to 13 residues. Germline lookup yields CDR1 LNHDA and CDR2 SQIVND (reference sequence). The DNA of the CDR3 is TGTGCCAGTAGACCCGGGACAGGGGGCCTGGCTTTCTTT. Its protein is CASRPGTGGLAFF.

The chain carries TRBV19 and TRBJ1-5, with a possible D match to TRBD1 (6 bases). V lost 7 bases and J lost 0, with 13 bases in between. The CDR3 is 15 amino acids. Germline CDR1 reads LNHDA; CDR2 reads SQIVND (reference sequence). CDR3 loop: CASKQGPNSNQPQHF. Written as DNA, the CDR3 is TGTGCCAGTAAACAGGGCCCCAATAGCAATCAGCCCCAGCATTTT. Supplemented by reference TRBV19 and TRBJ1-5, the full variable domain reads DGGITQSPKYLFRKEGQNVTLSCEQNLNHDAMYWYRQDPGQGLRLIYYSQIVNDFQKGDIAEGYSVSREKKESFPLTVTSAQKNPTAFYLCASKQGPNSNQPQHFGDGTRLSIL.

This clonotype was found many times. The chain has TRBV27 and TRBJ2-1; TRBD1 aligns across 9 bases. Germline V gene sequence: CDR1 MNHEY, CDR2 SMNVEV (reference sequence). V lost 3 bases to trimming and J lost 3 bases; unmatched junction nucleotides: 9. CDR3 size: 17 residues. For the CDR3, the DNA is TGTGCCAGCAGTTTCCTAACAGGGGGCCAATTCTACAATGAGCAGTTCTTC. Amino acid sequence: CASSFLTGGQFYNEQFF.

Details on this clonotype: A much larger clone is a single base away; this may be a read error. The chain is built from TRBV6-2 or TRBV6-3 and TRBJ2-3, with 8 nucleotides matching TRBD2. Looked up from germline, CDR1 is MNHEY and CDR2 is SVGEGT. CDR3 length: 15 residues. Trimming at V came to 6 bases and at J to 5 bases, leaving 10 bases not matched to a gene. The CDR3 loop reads CASRPTGTRRDTQYF. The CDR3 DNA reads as TGTGCCAGCAGACCAACCGGGACTAGGAGAGATACGCAGTATTTT.

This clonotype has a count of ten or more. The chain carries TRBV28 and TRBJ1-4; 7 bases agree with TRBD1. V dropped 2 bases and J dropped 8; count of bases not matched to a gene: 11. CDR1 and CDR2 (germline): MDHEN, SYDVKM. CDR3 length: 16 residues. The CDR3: CASSLARGQAREKLFF. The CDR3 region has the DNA TGTGCCAGCAGTTTAGCCCGTGGACAGGCTAGGGAAAAACTGTTTTTT.

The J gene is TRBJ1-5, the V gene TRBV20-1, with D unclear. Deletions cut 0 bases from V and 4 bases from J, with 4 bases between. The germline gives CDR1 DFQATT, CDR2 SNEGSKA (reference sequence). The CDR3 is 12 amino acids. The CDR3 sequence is CSARDSNQPQHF. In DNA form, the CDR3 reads TGCAGTGCTAGAGATAGTAATCAGCCCCAGCATTTT.

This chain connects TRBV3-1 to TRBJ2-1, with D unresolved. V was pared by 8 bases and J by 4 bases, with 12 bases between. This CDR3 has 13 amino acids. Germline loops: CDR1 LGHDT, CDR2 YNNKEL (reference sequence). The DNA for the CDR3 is TGTGCCAGCGCCAACCCACCGTACAATGAGCAGTTCTTC. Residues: CASANPPYNEQFF.

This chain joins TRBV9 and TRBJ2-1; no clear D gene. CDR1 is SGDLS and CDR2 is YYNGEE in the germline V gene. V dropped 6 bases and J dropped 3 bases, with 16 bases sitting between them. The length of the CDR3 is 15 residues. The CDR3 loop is CASTPLGTYYNEQFF. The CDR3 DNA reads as TGTGCCAGCACTCCTTTGGGCACCTACTACAATGAGCAGTTCTTC. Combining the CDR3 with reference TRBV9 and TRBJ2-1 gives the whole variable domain DSGVTQTPKHLITATGQRVTLRCSPRSGDLSVYWYQQSLDQGLQFLIQYYNGEERAKGNILERFSAQQFPDLHSELNLSSLELGDSALYFCASTPLGTYYNEQFFGPGTRLTVL.

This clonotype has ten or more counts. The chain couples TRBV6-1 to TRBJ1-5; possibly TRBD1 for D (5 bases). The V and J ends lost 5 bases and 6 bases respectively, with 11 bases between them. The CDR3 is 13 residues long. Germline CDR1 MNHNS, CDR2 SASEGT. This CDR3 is CASSTGVFQPQHF. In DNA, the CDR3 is TGTGCCAGCAGTACGGGGGTGTTTCAGCCCCAGCATTTT.

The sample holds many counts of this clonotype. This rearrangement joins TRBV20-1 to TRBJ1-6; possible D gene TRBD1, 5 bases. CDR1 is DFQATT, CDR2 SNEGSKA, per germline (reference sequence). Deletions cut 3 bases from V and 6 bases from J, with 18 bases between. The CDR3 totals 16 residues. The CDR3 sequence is CSARGKGSNFNSPLHF. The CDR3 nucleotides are TGCAGTGCTAGGGGAAAGGGGTCCAACTTTAATTCACCCCTCCACTTT.

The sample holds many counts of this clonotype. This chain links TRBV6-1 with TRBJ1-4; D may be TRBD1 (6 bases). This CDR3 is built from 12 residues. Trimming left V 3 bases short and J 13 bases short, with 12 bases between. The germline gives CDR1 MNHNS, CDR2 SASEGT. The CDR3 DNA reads TGTGCCAGCAGTGACCGGGGGGCCTTACTGTTTTTT. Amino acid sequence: CASSDRGALLFF.

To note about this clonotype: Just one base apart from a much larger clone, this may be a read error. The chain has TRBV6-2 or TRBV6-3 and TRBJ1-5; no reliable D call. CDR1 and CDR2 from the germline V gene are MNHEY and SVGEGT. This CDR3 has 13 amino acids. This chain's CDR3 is CTSSLRLNQPQHF. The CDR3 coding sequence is TGTACCAGCAGTCTGCGACTAAATCAGCCCCAGCATTTT.

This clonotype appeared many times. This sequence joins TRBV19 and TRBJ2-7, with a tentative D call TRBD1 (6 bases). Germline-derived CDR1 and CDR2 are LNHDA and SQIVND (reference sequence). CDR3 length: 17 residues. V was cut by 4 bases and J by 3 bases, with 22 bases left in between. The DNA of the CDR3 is TGTGCCAGTAGTACTGGGGCAGGGGTGTCGAGGGGCTACGAGCAGTACTTC. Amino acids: CASSTGAGVSRGYEQYF.

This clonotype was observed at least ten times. CDR3 amino acids: CSASPPGQTHEQYF. DNA of the CDR3: TGCAGTGCTAGTCCCCCTGGACAAACCCACGAGCAGTACTTC. The V call is TRBV20-1, the J call TRBJ2-7; TRBD1 is a possible D gene (5 bases). This CDR3 has 14 residues. With 3 bases removed from V and 5 bases from J, the gap between germline ends came to 17 bases. CDR1 and CDR2 from the germline V gene are DFQATT and SNEGSKA (reference sequence).

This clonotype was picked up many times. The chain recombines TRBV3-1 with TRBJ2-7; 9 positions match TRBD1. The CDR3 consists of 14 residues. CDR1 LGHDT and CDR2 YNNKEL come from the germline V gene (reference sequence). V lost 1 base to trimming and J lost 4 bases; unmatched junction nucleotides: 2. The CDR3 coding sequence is TGTGCCAGCAGCCAAGCCGGGACAGGGTACGAGCAGTACTTC. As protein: CASSQAGTGYEQYF.

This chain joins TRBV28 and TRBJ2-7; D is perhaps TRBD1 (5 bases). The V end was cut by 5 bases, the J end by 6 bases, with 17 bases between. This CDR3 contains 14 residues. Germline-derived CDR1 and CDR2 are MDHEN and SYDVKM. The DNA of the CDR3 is TGTGCCAGCAGTACCAGGTTGGGGCTCTCCGAGCAGTACTTC. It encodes CASSTRLGLSEQYF.

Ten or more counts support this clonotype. CDR3 in DNA: TGTGCCAGCAGTTATGGACAGGGGGCCCAGCCCCAGCATTTT. It translates to CASSYGQGAQPQHF. The chain is built from TRBV12-3 or TRBV12-4 and TRBJ1-5; the match to TRBD1 covers 11 bases. The CDR3 is made up of 14 amino acids. V was clipped by 4 bases and J by 7 bases; unmatched bases: 3.

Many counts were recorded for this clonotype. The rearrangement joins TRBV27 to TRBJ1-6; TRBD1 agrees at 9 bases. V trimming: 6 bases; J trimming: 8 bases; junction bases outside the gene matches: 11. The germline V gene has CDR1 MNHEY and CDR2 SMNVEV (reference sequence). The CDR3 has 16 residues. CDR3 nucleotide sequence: TGTGCCAGCAGCCGGAACCGGGACAGGGTATATTCACCCCTCCACTTT. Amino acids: CASSRNRDRVYSPLHF.

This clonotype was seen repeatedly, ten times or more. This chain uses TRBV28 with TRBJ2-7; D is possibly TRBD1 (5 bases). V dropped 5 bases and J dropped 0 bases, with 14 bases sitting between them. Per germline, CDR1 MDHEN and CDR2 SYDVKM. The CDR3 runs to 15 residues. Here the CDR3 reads CASSTPRASSYEQYF. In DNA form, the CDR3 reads TGTGCCAGCAGTACCCCCAGGGCTAGCTCCTACGAGCAGTACTTC.

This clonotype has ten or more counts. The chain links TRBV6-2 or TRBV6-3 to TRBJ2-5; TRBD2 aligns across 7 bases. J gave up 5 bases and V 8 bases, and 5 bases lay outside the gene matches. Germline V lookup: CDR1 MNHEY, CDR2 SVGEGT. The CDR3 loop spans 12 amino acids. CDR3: CASGRAGETQYF. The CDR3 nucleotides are TGTGCCAGCGGGAGGGCCGGGGAGACCCAGTACTTC.

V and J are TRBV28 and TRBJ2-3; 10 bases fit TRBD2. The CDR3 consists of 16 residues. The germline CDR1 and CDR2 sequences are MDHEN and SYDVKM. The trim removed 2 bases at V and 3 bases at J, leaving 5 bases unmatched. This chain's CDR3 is CASSLVSSGRTDTQYF. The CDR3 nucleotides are TGTGCCAGCAGTTTAGTGTCTAGCGGGAGAACAGATACGCAGTATTTT.

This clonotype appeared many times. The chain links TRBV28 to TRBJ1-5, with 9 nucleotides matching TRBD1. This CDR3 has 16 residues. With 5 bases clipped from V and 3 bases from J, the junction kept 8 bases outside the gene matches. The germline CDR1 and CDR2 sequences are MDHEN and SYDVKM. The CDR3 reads CASSPPNRGPNQPQHF. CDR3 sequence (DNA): TGTGCCAGCAGTCCTCCTAACAGGGGGCCCAATCAGCCCCAGCATTTT.

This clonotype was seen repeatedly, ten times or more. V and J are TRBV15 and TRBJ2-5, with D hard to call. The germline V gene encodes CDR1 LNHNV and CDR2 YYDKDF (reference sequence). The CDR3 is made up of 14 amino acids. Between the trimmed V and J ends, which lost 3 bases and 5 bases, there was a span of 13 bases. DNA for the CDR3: TGTGCCACCAGCAGTCCCTTCCCACGGGAGACCCAGTACTTC. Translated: CATSSPFPRETQYF.

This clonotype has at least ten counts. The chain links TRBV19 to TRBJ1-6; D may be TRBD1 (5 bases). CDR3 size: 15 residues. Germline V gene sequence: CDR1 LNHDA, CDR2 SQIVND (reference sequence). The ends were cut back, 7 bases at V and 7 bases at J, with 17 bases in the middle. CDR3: CASTPAGPLNSPLHF. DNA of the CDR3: TGTGCCAGTACCCCGGCGGGACCGTTAAATTCACCCCTCCACTTT.

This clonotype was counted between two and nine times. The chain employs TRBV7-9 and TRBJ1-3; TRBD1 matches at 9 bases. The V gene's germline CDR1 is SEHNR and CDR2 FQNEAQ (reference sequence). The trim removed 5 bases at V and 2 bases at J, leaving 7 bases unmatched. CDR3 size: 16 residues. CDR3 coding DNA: TGTGCCAGCAGCACCACCACAGGGGGCGCTGGAAACACCATATATTTT. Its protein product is CASSTTTGGAGNTIYF.

CDR3 region: CASSQETGGFGNTIYF. In DNA, the CDR3 is TGTGCCAGCAGCCAAGAGACAGGGGGCTTTGGAAACACCATATATTTT. The V and J genes are TRBV4-2 and TRBJ1-3; 10 bases are shared with TRBD1. The junction had 2 bases not matched to a gene; V was cut back by 0 bases and J by 3 bases. Germline V gene data show CDR1 as LGHNA and CDR2 as YNFKEQ. The CDR3 covers 16 residues.

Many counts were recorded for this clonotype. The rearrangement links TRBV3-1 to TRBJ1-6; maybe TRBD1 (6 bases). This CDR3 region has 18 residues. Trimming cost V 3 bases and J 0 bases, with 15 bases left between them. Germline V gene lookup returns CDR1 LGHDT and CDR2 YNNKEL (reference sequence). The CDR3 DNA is TGTGCCAGCAGCCATGATCGGACAGCCAGCTCCTATAATTCACCCCTCCACTTT. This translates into CASSHDRTASSYNSPLHF.

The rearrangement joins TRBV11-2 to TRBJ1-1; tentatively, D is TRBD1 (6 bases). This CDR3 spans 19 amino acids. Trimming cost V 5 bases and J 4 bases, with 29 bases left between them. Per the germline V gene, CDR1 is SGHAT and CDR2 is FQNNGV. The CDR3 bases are TGTGCCAGCAGCCACCCCGGAATTTGGGCCCTACGAGGGGGCACTGAAGCTTTCTTT. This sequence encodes CASSHPGIWALRGGTEAFF.

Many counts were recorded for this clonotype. The CDR3 DNA sequence: TGTGCCAGCAGTGTGACAGTCAACACTGAAGCTTTCTTT. Its protein product is CASSVTVNTEAFF. The chain carries TRBV28 and TRBJ1-1; D is possibly TRBD1 (5 bases). Trimming took 5 bases from V and 2 from J, leaving 9 bases between them. Germline values: CDR1 MDHEN, CDR2 SYDVKM. The CDR3 has 13 residues.

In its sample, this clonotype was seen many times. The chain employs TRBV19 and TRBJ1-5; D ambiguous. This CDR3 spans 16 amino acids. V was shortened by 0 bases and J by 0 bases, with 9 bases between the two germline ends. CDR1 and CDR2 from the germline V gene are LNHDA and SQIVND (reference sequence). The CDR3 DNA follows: TGTGCCAGTAGTATAGAGAGAGGCGATAGCAATCAGCCCCAGCATTTT. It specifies CASSIERGDSNQPQHF.